The present T cell receptor (beta chain) was sequenced within a study of T-cell reconstitution after alpha-beta-depleted transplantation in children. Study findings and constraints: Among T cells one year after transplant, newly produced cells accounted for most counts and diversity. As was reported, about two months after transplant, alpha-beta T cells came from several hundred expanded graft clones. Surviving recipient T cells and thymic progenitors produced the high day-60 TCRbeta diversity seen in some patients.

This sample's TCRbeta library carried unique molecular identifier barcodes. TCRdb reanalysed the PCR reads using MiXCR and keeps one entry per CDR3 protein. This table holds hundreds of thousands of distinct CDR3 sequences, approximately 14% found once. This clonotype was observed a single time. Its antigen is still unknown. There are 12 residues in the CDR3. Germline V gives CDR1 DFQATT, CDR2 SNEGSKA (reference sequence). V was shortened by 0 bases and J by 7 bases, with 10 bases between the two germline ends. Sequenced material: PBMCs, taken before TCRalphabeta/CD19-depleted stem cell transplant. This rearrangement joins TRBV20-1 to TRBJ2-7; D is unclear. This TCR derives from a girl aged 2 to 9 with congenital amegakaryocytic thrombocytopenia, due to receive a stem cell transplant. CDR3 bases: TGCAGTGCTAGAGAATCGGGTTGGGAGCAGTACTTC. Residues: CSARESGWEQYF.